The 3 T cell receptor beta chains below all came from one sample that was sequenced in a study of blood T cell repertoires in COVID-19. Produced via immunoSEQ multiplex PCR; TCRdb's table is partial and in-frame only. The data show some 290,000 clones, roughly 90% seen once. Sequencing was done on a sample of peripheral blood. The receptors were sampled from a woman in her 40s with COVID-19, enrolled during active disease.

This chain links TRBV30 with TRBJ2-1; 10 bases match TRBD2. V was clipped by 1 base and J by 4 bases; unmatched bases: 7. Germline V gene lookup returns CDR1 GTSNPN and CDR2 SVGIG (reference sequence). The CDR3 covers 16 residues. This CDR3 is CAWSGDLAGVYNEQFF. CDR3 nucleotide sequence: TGTGCCTGGAGTGGCGACCTAGCGGGAGTATACAATGAGCAGTTCTTC.

V usage is TRBV4-3 and J usage is TRBJ2-1; 7 bases are a match to TRBD2. Trimming cost V 0 bases and J 7 bases; bases outside gene matches: 6. The CDR3 consists of 15 residues. Germline lookup yields CDR1 LGHNA and CDR2 YSLEER. The DNA for the CDR3 is TGCGCCAGCAGCCAAGAAATGTTACTAGCGAATGAGCAGTTCTTC. It is translated as CASSQEMLLANEQFF.

V gene TRBV12-3 or TRBV12-4 combines with J gene TRBJ1-1; D remains unclear. The CDR3 is 12 residues long. Trimming stripped 3 bases from V and 1 base from J, with 3 bases between. CDR3 region: CASSFGNTEAFF. CDR3 nucleotide sequence: TGTGCCAGCAGTTTCGGGAACACTGAAGCTTTCTTT.